Listed below are T cell receptor beta chains from one sample, sequenced in a study of shared clonotypes between healthy human individuals. Measured with immunoSEQ multiplex PCR; TCRdb has only the in-frame clones, and not every one. The sample holds over a million clones, around 95% seen once. The source material was naive CD4+ T cells sorted from blood. These receptors were obtained from a man aged 25-45 years in good health. CDR3s include the opening cysteine and the closing phenylalanine or tryptophan. D genes are given only for firm matches. For some rows the clone size is stated as once, few or many, or as a class when expanded; others skip it.

TRBJ2-2	.	.	TRBV18	TGTGCCAGCTCACTCACTCCCCAGACGGGAGCGCACACCGGGGAGCTGTTTTTT	CASSLTPQTGAHTGELFF
TRBJ2-3	.	.	TRBV9	TGTGCCAGCAGCGTAGGAGGATCTACTAGCACAGATACGCAGTATTTT	CASSVGGSTSTDTQYF
TRBJ1-2	.	.	TRBV11-2	TGTGCCAGCAGCTTAGGGGGGTCCCCCTTTAGTCTTTCGGGCTACACCTTC	CASSLGGSPFSLSGYTF
TRBJ2-7	.	.	TRBV5-1	TGCGCCAGCAATCCCGCCCCCGGCACCTACGAGCAGTACTTC	CASNPAPGTYEQYF
TRBJ2-2	.	.	TRBV9	TGTGCCAGCAGCGTAGTGGACAGCGGCGCGAACACCGGGGAGCTGTTTTTT	CASSVVDSGANTGELFF
TRBJ2-1	.	.	TRBV9	TGTGCCAGCAGCGTAGTAGGGGTGGGCAGTGAGCAGTTCTTC	CASSVVGVGSEQFF
TRBJ2-5	TRBD2	.	TRBV5-1	TGCGCCAGCAGCTTCCCTCTAGCGGGAGTAGAGACCCAGTACTTC	CASSFPLAGVETQYF
TRBJ2-7	.	.	TRBV7-2	TGTGCCAGCAGCTTAGCGGTGACTGGTGCCTACGAGCAGTACTTC	CASSLAVTGAYEQYF
TRBJ2-1	TRBD2	.	TRBV7-2	TGTGCCAGCAGCGGGACTAGCGGGAACAATGAGCAGTTCTTC	CASSGTSGNNEQFF
TRBJ2-1	TRBD1	.	TRBV12-5	TGTGCTAGTGGTTTGTTCCCCGGGACAGGTTTTTTCAATGAGCAGTTCTTC	CASGLFPGTGFFNEQFF
TRBJ1-1	.	.	TRBV28	TGTGCCAGCAGTAGAGGGTTCGCTGAAAAAGCTTTCTTT	CASSRGFAEKAFF
TRBJ2-1	TRBD1	.	TRBV11-3	TGTGCCAGCAGCCCTAGGGGGCACTCCTACAATGAGCAGTTCTTC	CASSPRGHSYNEQFF
TRBJ1-2	.	.	TRBV28	TGTGCCAGCAGTCTGGCTGTCGGGGGGGCGTTAGCTAACTATGGCTACACCTTC	CASSLAVGGALANYGYTF
TRBJ2-1	TRBD2	.	TRBV7-9	TGTGCCAGCAGCTTTCGTAGCGGGAGCCTCTCTGAGCAGTTCTTC	CASSFRSGSLSEQFF
TRBJ2-1	TRBD2	.	TRBV10-2	TGCGCCAGCAGTGAGTCGGGACTACTTTGGGAGCAGTTCTTC	CASSESGLLWEQFF
TRBJ2-7	.	.	TRBV18	TGTGCCAGCGGAGGTAGCGCCCGCTCCTACGAGCAGTACTTC	CASGGSARSYEQYF
TRBJ2-5	.	.	TRBV19	TGTGCCAGTAGTCGGACGGGGGCGCTTCAAGAGACCCAGTACTTC	CASSRTGALQETQYF
TRBJ2-7	TRBD2	.	TRBV11-3	TGTGCCAGCAGCCCTAGCGGGGCCCCCTACGAGCAGTACTTC	CASSPSGAPYEQYF
TRBJ2-2	.	.	TRBV10-2	TGCGCCAGTCAGGGGGAGGCGGGCACCGGGGAGCTGTTTTTT	CASQGEAGTGELFF
TRBJ2-7	TRBD1	.	TRBV29-1	TGCAGCGCCGGACAGGGAGTATACGAGCAGTACTTC	CSAGQGVYEQYF
TRBJ2-3	.	once	TRBV19	TGTGCCAGTAGAAGAACGGGAGCTCCAGATACGCAGTATTTT	CASRRTGAPDTQYF
TRBJ2-3	.	.	TRBV28	TGTGCCAGCAGCCCCTCGTTTGGTCCGTTTGGCGGGAGCACAGATACGCAGTATTTT	CASSPSFGPFGGSTDTQYF
TRBJ2-2	.	once	TRBV10-1	TGCGCCAGCAGTGATCCGGGTAACACCGGGGAGCTGTTTTTT	CASSDPGNTGELFF
TRBJ2-2	.	.	TRBV28	TGTGCCAGCAGCTTCGACGGGCGAAACACCGGGGAGCTGTTTTTT	CASSFDGRNTGELFF
TRBJ2-1	TRBD2	few	TRBV5-1	TGCGCCAGCAGCCCCGGACTAGCGGGACTCAATGAGCAGTTCTTC	CASSPGLAGLNEQFF
TRBJ2-3	.	.	TRBV27	TGTGCCACCCTCGGGACAGATACGCAGTATTTT	CATLGTDTQYF
TRBJ1-1	TRBD1	.	TRBV6-6	TGTGCCAGCAGCCCTAGGACAGGGGGCTACACTGAAGCTTTCTTT	CASSPRTGGYTEAFF
TRBJ2-5	TRBD1	.	TRBV7-7	TGTGCCAGCAGCTACAGGGGCTGGGAGACCCAGTACTTC	CASSYRGWETQYF
TRBJ2-1	TRBD2	.	TRBV5-1	TGCGCCAGCAGCTTGAGACTAGCGGGACCCTACAATGAGCAGTTCTTC	CASSLRLAGPYNEQFF
TRBJ2-3	.	.	TRBV9	TGTGCCAGCAGCCTTGGTGGTAGGGCCCATCGCACAGATACGCAGTATTTT	CASSLGGRAHRTDTQYF
TRBJ1-2	TRBD1	.	TRBV28	TGTGCCAGCCTCCCGACAGGGATCTATGGCTACACCTTC	CASLPTGIYGYTF
TRBJ1-5	.	.	TRBV6-1	TGTGCCAGCAGCTTCGGGGGGGCGGGTCAGCCCCAGCATTTT	CASSFGGAGQPQHF
TRBJ2-1	.	.	TRBV6-5	TGTGCCAGCAGTTACAAGAGCGGAACTTACAATGAGCAGTTCTTC	CASSYKSGTYNEQFF
TRBJ1-1	.	.	TRBV5-4	TGTGCCAGCAGCTTGGCTTCAGGGACCACTGAAGCTTTCTTT	CASSLASGTTEAFF
TRBJ2-2	.	.	TRBV18	TGTGCCAGCTCACCGGCCTACACCGGGGAGCTGTTTTTT	CASSPAYTGELFF
TRBJ2-3	.	.	TRBV11-2	TGTGCCAGCAGCTCCAACACAGATACGCAGTATTTT	CASSSNTDTQYF
TRBJ2-5	.	once	TRBV5-6	TGTGCCAGCAGCTTGGTTTCGGAGACCCAGTACTTC	CASSLVSETQYF
TRBJ1-5	.	.	TRBV11-1	TGTGCCAGCAGCTTATCAGGGGATCAGCCCCAGCATTTT	CASSLSGDQPQHF
TRBJ2-1	TRBD2	.	TRBV5-4	TGTGGGACTAGCGGGATCCATGAGCAGTTCTTC	CGTSGIHEQFF
TRBJ2-5	.	.	TRBV12-5	TGTGCTAGTGGTTCATCCCGTGGGGGCCAAGAGACCCAGTACTTC	CASGSSRGGQETQYF
TRBJ2-5	.	.	TRBV7-8	TGTGCCAGCAGCTTAGGGGTCGAGACCCAGTACTTC	CASSLGVETQYF
TRBJ1-4	.	.	TRBV25-1	TGTGCCAGCAGTGAATGGCCCGAAAAACTGTTTTTT	CASSEWPEKLFF
TRBJ2-7	.	.	TRBV28	TGTGCCAGCAGTACTCAGCGGCACCACTACGAGCAGTACTTC	CASSTQRHHYEQYF
TRBJ2-7	TRBD2	once	TRBV18	TGTGCCAGCTCACCTAGCGGGAGGACTCCCTACGAGCAGTACTTC	CASSPSGRTPYEQYF
TRBJ2-4	.	.	TRBV2	TGTGCCAGCAGTGCGGCTAACGGAAACATTCAGTACTTC	CASSAANGNIQYF
TRBJ1-2	.	.	TRBV2	TGTGCCAGCAGTGAACGCGCAGGTGGCTACACCTTC	CASSERAGGYTF